The clone carrying this T cell receptor (beta chain) has only a few counts. Its antigen remains unknown. The source of the sample is a study of CD8 T cells in ankylosing spondylitis. Findings and limits, study-wide: Within ankylosing spondylitis blood, a TCR beta motif made up of roughly eight highly homologous variants appeared to be characteristic.

In TCRdb, the 5' RACE reads were re-called with MiXCR into one record per CDR3 protein. The sample includes about 420,000 distinct CDR3 sequences, 20% to 25% of them seen just once. Germline V gene sequence: CDR1 LGHNA, CDR2 YNFKEQ. Between the trimmed V and J ends, which lost 1 base and 5 bases, there was a span of 14 bases. This CDR3 comprises 15 residues. The sequence was collected from a male donor with ankylosing spondylitis. Sequencing was performed on blood, either unsorted or a sorted T cell fraction (not recorded which). This chain links TRBV4-2 with TRBJ1-1; no definite D call. CDR3 coding DNA: TGTGCCAGCAGCCAAGGATTAGGGTCCCTAACTGAAGCTTTCTTT. Translation: CASSQGLGSLTEAFF.